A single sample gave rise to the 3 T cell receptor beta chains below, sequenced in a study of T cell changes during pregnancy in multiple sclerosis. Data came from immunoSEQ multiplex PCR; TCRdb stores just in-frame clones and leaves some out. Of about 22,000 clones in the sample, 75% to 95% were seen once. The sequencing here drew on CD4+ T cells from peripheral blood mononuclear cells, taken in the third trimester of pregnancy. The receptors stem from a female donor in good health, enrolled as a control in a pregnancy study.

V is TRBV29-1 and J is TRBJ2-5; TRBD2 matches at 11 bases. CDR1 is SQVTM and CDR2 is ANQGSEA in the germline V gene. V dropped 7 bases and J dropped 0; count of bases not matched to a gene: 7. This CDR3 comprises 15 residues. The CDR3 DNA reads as TGCAGCGCTCAAAGGGGACTAGCGGACCAAGAGACCCAGTACTTC. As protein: CSAQRGLADQETQYF.

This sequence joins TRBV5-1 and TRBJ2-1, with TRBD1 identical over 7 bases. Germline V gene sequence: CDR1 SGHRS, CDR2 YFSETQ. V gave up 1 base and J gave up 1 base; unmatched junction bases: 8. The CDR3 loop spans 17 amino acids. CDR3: CASSLQGTELSYNEQFF. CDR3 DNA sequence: TGCGCCAGCAGCTTGCAAGGGACAGAACTTTCCTACAATGAGCAGTTCTTC.

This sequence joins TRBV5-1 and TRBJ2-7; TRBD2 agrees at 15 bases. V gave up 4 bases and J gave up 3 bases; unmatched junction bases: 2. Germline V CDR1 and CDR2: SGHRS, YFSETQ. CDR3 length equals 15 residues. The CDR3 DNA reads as TGCGCCAGCAGCCAGGGACTAGCGGGAGGCTACGAGCAGTACTTC. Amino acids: CASSQGLAGGYEQYF.